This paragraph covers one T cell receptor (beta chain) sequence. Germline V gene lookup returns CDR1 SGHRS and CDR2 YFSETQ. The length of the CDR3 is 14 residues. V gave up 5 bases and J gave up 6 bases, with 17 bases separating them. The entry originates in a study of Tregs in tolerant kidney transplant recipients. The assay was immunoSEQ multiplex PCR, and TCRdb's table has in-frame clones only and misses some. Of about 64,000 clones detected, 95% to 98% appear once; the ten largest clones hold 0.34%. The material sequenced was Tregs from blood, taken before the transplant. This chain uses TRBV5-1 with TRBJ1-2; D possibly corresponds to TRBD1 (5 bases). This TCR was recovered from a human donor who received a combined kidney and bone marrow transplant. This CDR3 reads CASRGRDGGNGYTF. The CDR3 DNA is TGCGCCAGCAGGGGGAGGGACGGAGGAAATGGCTACACCTTC.